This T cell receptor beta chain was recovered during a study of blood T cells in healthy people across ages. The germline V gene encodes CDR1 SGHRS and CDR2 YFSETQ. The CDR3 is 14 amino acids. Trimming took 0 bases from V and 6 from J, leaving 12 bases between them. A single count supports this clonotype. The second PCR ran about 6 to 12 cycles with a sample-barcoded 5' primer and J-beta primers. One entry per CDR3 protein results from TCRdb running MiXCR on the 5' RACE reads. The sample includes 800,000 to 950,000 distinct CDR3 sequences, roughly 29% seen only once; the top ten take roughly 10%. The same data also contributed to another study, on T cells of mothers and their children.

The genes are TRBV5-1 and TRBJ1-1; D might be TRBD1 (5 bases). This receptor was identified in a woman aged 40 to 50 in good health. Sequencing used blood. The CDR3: CASSLEQGVPEAFF. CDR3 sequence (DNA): TGCGCCAGCAGCTTGGAGCAGGGAGTCCCTGAAGCTTTCTTT.